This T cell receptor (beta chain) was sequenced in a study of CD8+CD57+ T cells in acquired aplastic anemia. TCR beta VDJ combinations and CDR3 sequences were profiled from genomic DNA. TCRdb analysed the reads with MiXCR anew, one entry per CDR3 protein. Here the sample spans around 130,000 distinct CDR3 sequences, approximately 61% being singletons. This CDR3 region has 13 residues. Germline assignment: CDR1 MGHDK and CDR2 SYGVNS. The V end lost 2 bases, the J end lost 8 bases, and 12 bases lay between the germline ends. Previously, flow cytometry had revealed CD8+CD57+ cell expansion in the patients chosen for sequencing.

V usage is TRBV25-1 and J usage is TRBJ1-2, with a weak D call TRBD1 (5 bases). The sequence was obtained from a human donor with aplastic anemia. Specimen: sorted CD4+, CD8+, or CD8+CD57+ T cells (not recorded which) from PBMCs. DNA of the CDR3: TGTGCCAGCAGTGAAAGGGTCGGGGCCGGCTACACCTTC. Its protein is CASSERVGAGYTF.